The 21 T cell receptor beta chains presented below share a single source sample, sequenced in a study of T cell responses to AZD1222 COVID-19 vaccine. The protocol was immunoSEQ multiplex PCR, while the TCRdb copy is restricted to in-frame clones and leaves out a portion. Of about 170,000 clones listed, approximately 90% are singletons. Sequenced material: peripheral blood, taken 28 days after the second dose of the MenACWY control vaccine. These receptor sequences come from an adult who received the MenACWY meningococcal vaccine as a control.

The rearrangement joins TRBV3-1 (or the pseudogene TRBV3-2) to TRBJ1-6, with TRBD1 matching over 7 bases. Germline assignment: CDR1 LGHDT and CDR2 YNNKEL (reference sequence). V trimming: 1 base; J trimming: 7 bases; junction bases outside the gene matches: 7. This CDR3 has 16 amino acids. The CDR3 reads CASSQAGEGANSPLHF. The CDR3 coding sequence is TGTGCCAGCAGCCAAGCCGGGGAGGGGGCGAATTCACCCCTCCACTTT.

J is TRBJ1-1 and V is TRBV28, with 8 bases lining up with TRBD1. The CDR3 contains 14 residues. CDR1 MDHEN and CDR2 SYDVKM come from the germline V gene. Losses at the gene ends were 5 bases for V and 4 bases for J; bases not matched to a gene: 6. As DNA, the CDR3 is TGTGCCAGCAGTCGAGACAGGGGTAGCACTGAAGCTTTCTTT. It translates to CASSRDRGSTEAFF.

The genes are TRBV10-2 and TRBJ1-3; maybe TRBD1 (5 bases). CDR1 and CDR2 from the germline V gene are WSHSY and SAAADI. Trimming left V 7 bases short and J 3 bases short, with 10 bases between. This CDR3 has 13 residues. CDR3 DNA sequence: TGCGCCAGCATGGGAGGGGATGGAAACACCATATATTTT. Translating it yields CASMGGDGNTIYF.

The chain links TRBV7-7 to TRBJ2-1, with no clear D. V was shortened by 5 bases and J by 0 bases, with 11 bases between the two germline ends. Germline CDR1 SSHAT, CDR2 FNYEAQ (reference sequence). The CDR3 is 15 amino acids. The CDR3 coding sequence is TGTGCCAGCAGCCCGACATTGAGCTCCTACAATGAGCAGTTCTTC. This translates into CASSPTLSSYNEQFF.

The chain recombines TRBV7-3 with TRBJ2-5, with no clear D. Germline CDR1 and CDR2: SGHTA and FQGTGA. Trimming stripped 0 bases from V and 5 bases from J, with 13 bases between. This CDR3 is built from 15 residues. The CDR3 DNA follows: TGTGCCAGCAGCTTAACAGGGTCGTTTCGGGAGACCCAGTACTTC. Translating it yields CASSLTGSFRETQYF.

The rearrangement joins TRBV7-9 to TRBJ1-2; tentative D call: TRBD1 (5 bases). Between the trimmed V and J ends, which lost 1 base and 8 bases, there was a span of 14 bases. CDR1 and CDR2 (germline): SEHNR, FQNEAQ (reference sequence). CDR3 length: 14 amino acids. In nucleotides, the CDR3 is TGTGCCAGCAGCTTAGAAGGACAACCGAGCGGCTACACCTTC. Translation gives CASSLEGQPSGYTF.

V usage is TRBV28 and J usage is TRBJ2-3; TRBD2 is a possible D gene (5 bases). Germline V gene lookup returns CDR1 MDHEN and CDR2 SYDVKM. The length of the CDR3 is 15 residues. V lost 4 bases and J lost 4, with 15 bases in between. The DNA of the CDR3 is TGTGCCAGCAGTTGGACTCTAGAAGGACCAGATACGCAGTATTTT. It codes for CASSWTLEGPDTQYF.

J is TRBJ2-3 and V is TRBV28, with 11 bases identical to TRBD1. The CDR3 runs 15 residues. Germline V CDR1 and CDR2: MDHEN, SYDVKM. The V segment lost 5 bases and the J segment 4 bases; nucleotides outside the gene matches: 5. CDR3 coding DNA: TGTGCCAGCAGTCTCGGGACAGGGGGTGCAGATACGCAGTATTTT. It specifies CASSLGTGGADTQYF.

The chain has TRBV5-1 and TRBJ1-5; D is undetermined. This CDR3 spans 16 amino acids. Trimming removed 0 bases from V and 3 bases from J, with 13 bases in between. Germline lookup yields CDR1 SGHRS and CDR2 YFSETQ. CDR3 loop: CASSLAEAGPNQPQHF. CDR3 DNA sequence: TGCGCCAGCAGCTTGGCCGAAGCAGGCCCCAATCAGCCCCAGCATTTT.

DNA for the CDR3: TGTGCCTGGAGCAGGGAAGATCAGCCCCAGCATTTT. This gives the protein CAWSREDQPQHF. The gene calls are TRBV30 and TRBJ1-5; possibly TRBD1 for D (5 bases). V gave up 3 bases and J gave up 5 bases, with 8 bases separating them. This CDR3 has 12 residues. CDR1 and CDR2 from the germline V gene are GTSNPN and SVGIG (reference sequence).

The chain is built from TRBV6-5 and TRBJ1-1; TRBD1 aligns across 8 bases. Germline V CDR1 and CDR2: MNHEY, SVGAGI. The CDR3 length is 14 residues. V lost 5 bases, J lost 4 bases, and 6 bases stayed unmatched. The CDR3 bases are TGTGCCAGCAGTCCCGGACAGGGACGCACTGAAGCTTTCTTT. As protein: CASSPGQGRTEAFF.

Written as DNA, the CDR3 is TGCGCCAGCAGCCCGGGCGGTAGCGAGGGCGAGCAGTACTTC. Translating gives CASSPGGSEGEQYF. The chain links TRBV5-1 to TRBJ2-7, with TRBD2 as a possible D gene (5 bases). The ends were cut back, 4 bases at V and 6 bases at J, with 17 bases in the middle. Germline V gene lookup returns CDR1 SGHRS and CDR2 YFSETQ. This CDR3 contains 14 residues.

The V call is TRBV6-6, the J call TRBJ2-7; D unclear. This CDR3 region has 11 residues. Germline values: CDR1 MNHNY, CDR2 SVGAGI (reference sequence). Trimming took off 5 bases at V and 3 bases at J, with 5 bases between the two ends. The CDR3 region has the DNA TGTGCCAGCAGTCCACACTACGAGCAGTACTTC. This codes for CASSPHYEQYF.

The V gene is TRBV2, the J gene TRBJ1-1, with D possibly matching TRBD1 (5 bases). The V gene's germline CDR1 is SNHLY and CDR2 FYNNEI. The CDR3 has 14 amino acids. V lost 6 bases and J 3 bases, leaving 14 bases between the germline ends. This CDR3 is CASSVLGGDTEAFF. DNA for the CDR3: TGTGCCAGCAGCGTATTGGGAGGGGACACTGAAGCTTTCTTT. The full variable domain, completed using reference TRBV2 and TRBJ1-1, is EPEVTQTPSHQVTQMGQEVILRCVPISNHLYFYWYRQILGQKVEFLVSFYNNEISEKSEIFDDQFSVERPDGSNFTLKIRSTKLEDSAMYFCASSVLGGDTEAFFGQGTRLTVV.

The chain uses TRBV5-1 and TRBJ1-4; 9 bases are a match to TRBD1. The V segment lost 4 bases and the J segment 8 bases; nucleotides outside the gene matches: 12. Per the germline V gene, CDR1 is SGHRS and CDR2 is YFSETQ. This CDR3 has 16 amino acids. CDR3 region: CASSVGQGILREKLFF. Written as DNA, the CDR3 is TGCGCCAGCAGCGTGGGACAGGGAATCCTGAGAGAAAAACTGTTTTTT.

Concerning this clone: The sample has other DNA sequences that encode this CDR3 too. V usage is TRBV30 and J usage is TRBJ1-5; D remains unclear. Germline-derived CDR1 and CDR2 are GTSNPN and SVGIG (reference sequence). This CDR3 spans 13 amino acids. The V end lost 0 bases, the J end lost 4 bases, and 7 bases lay between the germline ends. CDR3 sequence reads: CAWSVRLNQPQHF. The CDR3 nucleotides read TGTGCCTGGAGTGTACGTCTTAATCAGCCCCAGCATTTT. The full variable domain, completed using reference TRBV30 and TRBJ1-5, is SQTIHQWPATLVQPVGSPLSLECTVEGTSNPNLYWYRQAAGRGLQLLFYSVGIGQISSEVPQNLSASRPQDRQFILSSKKLLLSDSGFYLCAWSVRLNQPQHFGDGTRLSIL.

This chain connects TRBV24-1 to TRBJ2-1; perhaps TRBD2 as D (5 bases). Germline assignment: CDR1 KGHDR and CDR2 SFDVKD. V lost 3 bases and J 7 bases, leaving 12 bases between the germline ends. CDR3 length: 14 amino acids. The CDR3 region is CATSDPLEGNEQFF. CDR3 sequence (DNA): TGTGCCACCAGTGATCCCCTCGAGGGTAATGAGCAGTTCTTC.

The chain has TRBV5-1 and TRBJ2-7; D is perhaps TRBD1 (6 bases). Per germline, CDR1 SGHRS and CDR2 YFSETQ. This CDR3 is 14 amino acids long. Trimming took off 5 bases at V and 2 bases at J, with 14 bases between the two ends. This CDR3 is CASRKQGEAYEQYF. The CDR3, as DNA: TGCGCCAGCAGGAAACAGGGTGAGGCCTACGAGCAGTACTTC.

This sequence joins TRBV7-2 and TRBJ1-3; perhaps TRBD1 as D (5 bases). The CDR3 runs to 17 residues. V gave up 1 base and J gave up 0 bases, with 13 bases separating them. Germline assignment: CDR1 SGHTA and CDR2 FQGNSA. The CDR3, as DNA: TGTGCCAGCAGCTTAGTATCGCCACAGGCCTCTGGAAACACCATATATTTT. Amino acid sequence: CASSLVSPQASGNTIYF.

This chain links TRBV27 with TRBJ2-7; TRBD2 agrees at 10 bases. The V and J ends lost 5 bases and 2 bases, in that order; junction bases with no gene match: 6. Germline loops: CDR1 MNHEY, CDR2 SMNVEV (reference sequence). The CDR3 spans 15 residues. For the CDR3, the DNA is TGTGCCAGCAGTACAAACCTAGCGGGGGCCTACGAGCAGTACTTC. Protein product: CASSTNLAGAYEQYF.

This rearrangement joins TRBV2 to TRBJ2-3; the D gene is possibly TRBD2 (5 bases). The V gene lost 4 bases and the J gene lost 6 bases, with 17 bases spanning the gap. The length of the CDR3 is 15 residues. Germline values: CDR1 SNHLY, CDR2 FYNNEI. The CDR3 region is CASSGPTAAADTQYF. CDR3 bases: TGTGCCAGCAGTGGCCCCACCGCAGCGGCCGATACGCAGTATTTT.